The entry below gives a single T cell receptor (beta chain) sequence along with its context. Its antigen is currently unknown. Method: immunoSEQ multiplex PCR; TCRdb's copy keeps in-frame clones and lacks some. This sample has tens of thousands of clones; 70% to 85% occur once, and the top ten carry roughly 35%. The data stem from a study of OX40 agonist ivuxolimab in advanced cancers. About the study: Aged roughly 20 to 79 with a mean of 60 years, they were about 83% male. Three individuals attained partial responses, comprising one hepatocellular carcinoma case and two cutaneous melanoma cases. Study-wide findings and caveats: At 0.1 to 3.0 mg/kg, clonal expansion of CD4+ and CD8+ blood T cells had occurred by week 6. More expanded clones were found, on average, in CD8+ than in CD4+ T cells.

The CDR3 consists of 18 residues. Per the germline V gene, CDR1 is SGHRS and CDR2 is YFSETQ. Trimming cost V 4 bases and J 1 base; bases outside gene matches: 6. The V gene is TRBV5-1, the J gene TRBJ2-2, with 14 bases matching TRBD2. The sequencing here drew on CD4+ or CD8+ T cells sorted from blood, taken in a trial of the OX40 agonist ivuxolimab. The sequence was obtained from an adult with an advanced solid tumor such as melanoma, head and neck, liver or kidney cancer. The CDR3 nucleotides are TGCGCCAGCAGCCTCGGGACTAGCGGGGGCCTGAACACCGGGGAGCTGTTTTTT. Amino acid sequence: CASSLGTSGGLNTGELFF.